Sequencing of this TCR beta chain was carried out in a study of beta chain features in type 1 diabetes. General study findings and limits: Fewer junction insertions and more nucleotide deletions appeared in type 1 diabetes patients. A greater similarity of naive, central memory and Treg TCRB repertoires was seen among patients than among healthy donors. A definitive answer on HLA type influencing TCRB rearrangement was not reached here. When Type 1 diabetes patients were examined, their TCRB CDR3s proved moderately but significantly shorter in all four CD4+ subsets.

The sequenced template was cDNA made from the entire isolated RNA. Sequenced naive, central memory and regulatory T cell samples produced an average of roughly 3.5 million reads. The table came from immunoSEQ multiplex PCR; TCRdb's copy has only in-frame clones and leaves some out. The sample carries around 260,000 clones, 24% recorded once. This clone has more than one count but fewer than ten. What it binds is unknown. The ends were cut back, 0 bases at V and 4 bases at J, with 7 bases in the middle. CDR3 length: 14 amino acids. CDR1 MNHEY and CDR2 SVGAGI come from the germline V gene. Sequenced input: naive CD4+ T cells from blood. The gene calls are TRBV6-5 and TRBJ1-5; no definite D call. This clonotype was obtained from a woman aged 25 to 45 with type 1 diabetes. The CDR3 bases are TGTGCCAGCAGTTACTCGCGGGTAAATCAGCCCCAGCATTTT. Its translation is CASSYSRVNQPQHF.